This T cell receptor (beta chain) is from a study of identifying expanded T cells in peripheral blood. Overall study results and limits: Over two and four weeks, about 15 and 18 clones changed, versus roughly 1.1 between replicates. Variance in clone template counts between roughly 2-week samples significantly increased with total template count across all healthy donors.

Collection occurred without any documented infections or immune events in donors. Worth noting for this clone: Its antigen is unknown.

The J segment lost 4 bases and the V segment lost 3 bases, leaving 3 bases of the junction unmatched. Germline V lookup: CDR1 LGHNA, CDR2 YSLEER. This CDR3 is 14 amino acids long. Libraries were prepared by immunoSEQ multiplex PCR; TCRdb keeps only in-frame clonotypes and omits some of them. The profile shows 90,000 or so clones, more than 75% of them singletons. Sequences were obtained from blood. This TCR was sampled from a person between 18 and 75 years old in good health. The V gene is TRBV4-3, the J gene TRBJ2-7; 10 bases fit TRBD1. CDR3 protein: CASSQEDRGYEQYF. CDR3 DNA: TGCGCCAGCAGCCAGGAGGACAGGGGGTACGAGCAGTACTTC.